Sequencing of this TCR beta chain was carried out in a study of radiation and T cells in renal cell carcinoma. Study-level information: Nephrectomy followed 15 Gy stereotactic body radiation by 4 weeks. Study-wide points: From baseline, blood top tumor clonotypes peaked at 2 weeks post-radiation.

Indicated time point: blood 2 weeks post-SBRT. Treatment indicated: 15 Gy SBRT to primary tumor, nephrectomy 4 weeks later. After SBRT, blood was collected at 2 and 4 weeks, plus baseline. The tumor was a clear cell renal cell carcinoma. In regard to this clone: Antigen: not known.

Libraries were prepared by immunoSEQ multiplex PCR; TCRdb keeps only in-frame clonotypes and omits some of them. The table includes around 70,000 clones, 82% detected once. J was trimmed by 2 bases and V by 3 bases; bases with no gene match: 4. Germline V CDR1 and CDR2: MNHEY, SMNVEV (reference sequence). The CDR3 runs 14 residues. This receptor was obtained from a man aged 55 to 70 with renal cell carcinoma. The sample in question was blood, obtained from a patient whose treatment included radiotherapy and nephrectomy. V gene TRBV27 combines with J gene TRBJ2-7; TRBD2 aligns across 7 bases. CDR3 coding DNA: TGTGCCAGCAGTTTTAGCGGGTCAGCCTACGAGCAGTACTTC. This translates into CASSFSGSAYEQYF.